This T cell receptor beta chain was identified during a study of OX40 agonist ivuxolimab in advanced cancers. Patients with autoimmune history or systemic immunosuppression were excluded. The assay was immunoSEQ multiplex PCR, and TCRdb's table has in-frame clones only and misses some. The sample records about 70,000 clones, approximately 81% being singletons. Concerning this clone itself: Its antigen is not identified.

Points from the study as a whole: Among the lowest levels of clonal expansion were found in partial responders at 0.1-3.0 mg/kg. In CD8+ T cells, expanded clones were on average more numerous than in CD4+.

Per germline, CDR1 SGHAT and CDR2 FQNNGV. This CDR3 comprises 14 residues. V lost 4 bases and J lost 6, with 15 bases in between. The clonotype originates from an adult with an advanced solid tumor such as melanoma, head and neck, liver or kidney cancer. The source was CD4+ or CD8+ T cells sorted from blood, collected in a trial of the OX40 agonist ivuxolimab. The chain carries TRBV11-2 and TRBJ1-2; tentatively, D is TRBD1 (5 bases). The CDR3 region is CASSSLSGWDGYTF. The CDR3 nucleotides are TGTGCCAGCAGCTCCCTATCAGGGTGGGATGGCTACACCTTC.